A selection of T cell receptor beta chains follows, all from one sample in a study of human T cells and chemical hapten exposure. TCRdb recomputed calls from the RACE reads with MiXCR, one row per CDR3 protein. This table has 180,000 or so distinct CDR3 sequences, approximately 15% appearing once. This material consisted of whole blood, taken in connection with sensitization to the hapten diphenylcyclopropenone (DPC). All receptors derive from a woman in her thirties with alopecia areata. Some clones in this sample may be carry-over from other donors' samples. Each CDR3 is given with its conserved first and last residue. The D gene is left open where the match is weak. Size tells how often a clone was seen (once, few, many) or the class of an expanded clone, and some rows leave it out.

len	j_gene	abundance	v_gene	d_gene	CDR3nt	CDR3aa
15	TRBJ2-1	few	TRBV20-1	TRBD1	TGCAGTGCTGGGGCCGGGACAGGGTCCTACAATGAGCAGTTCTTC	CSAGAGTGSYNEQFF
18	TRBJ2-3	many	TRBV20-1	-	TGCAGTGCTAGAGTCTTTAAAGTCCCCCAAGTTTCCACAGATACGCAGTATTTT	CSARVFKVPQVSTDTQYF
14	TRBJ2-7	-	TRBV4-3	-	TGCGCCAGCAGTCCTGACTCGACTAAGTACGAGCAGTACTTC	CASSPDSTKYEQYF
13	TRBJ1-5	many	TRBV7-6	-	TGTGCCAGCAGCGCGTCGGCAGATCAGCCCCAGCATTTT	CASSASADQPQHF
13	TRBJ2-5	few	TRBV6-1	-	TGTGCCAGCAGGAGGGGATCGCAAGAGACCCAGTACTTC	CASRRGSQETQYF
13	TRBJ2-2	-	TRBV24-1	TRBD1	TGTCCCAACTGGCAGGGGGCGATCGGGGAGCTGTTTTTT	CPNWQGAIGELFF
13	TRBJ2-2	-	TRBV29-1	-	TGCAGCGTTAAGGGAGTTGGGACCGGGGAGCTGTTTTTT	CSVKGVGTGELFF
14	TRBJ1-6	few	TRBV12-3/TRBV12-4	TRBD1	TGTGCCAGCAGTAGGACAGGGTTAGATTCACCCCTCCACTTT	CASSRTGLDSPLHF
13	TRBJ1-5	few	TRBV20-1	-	TGCAGTGCTAGTCAGGGGATCAATCAGCCCCAGCATTTT	CSASQGINQPQHF
14	TRBJ2-1	-	TRBV12-3/TRBV12-4	TRBD1	TGTGCCAGCATCCCGGGACAGGGAGGAAATGAGCAGTTCTTC	CASIPGQGGNEQFF
14	TRBJ2-2	-	TRBV20-1	TRBD2	TGCAGTGTTGGGACTAGCGGGAGCACCGGGGAGCTGTTTTTT	CSVGTSGSTGELFF
13	TRBJ1-1	few	TRBV6-5	-	TGTGCCAGCAGATATGGACGGAACACTGAAGCTTTCTTT	CASRYGRNTEAFF
16	TRBJ2-1	few	TRBV5-1	TRBD1	TGCGCCAGCAGCTTGGGGGGACAGCGCTCCTACAATGAGCAGTTCTTC	CASSLGGQRSYNEQFF
14	TRBJ2-1	few	TRBV2	TRBD2	TGTGCCAGCAGCGCCGGGACTAACTACAATGAGCAGTTCTTC	CASSAGTNYNEQFF
13	TRBJ1-1	-	TRBV12-3/TRBV12-4	-	TGTGCCAGCAGTGGTCCTTTGGACACTGAAGCTTTCTTT	CASSGPLDTEAFF
13	TRBJ2-7	-	TRBV18	-	TGTGCCAGCTCACTGGGGCAGTTCAACGAGCAGTACTTC	CASSLGQFNEQYF
15	TRBJ2-7	few	TRBV18	-	TGTGCCAGCTCCCCCGGGGCCGAGAGCTCCTACGAGCAGTACTTC	CASSPGAESSYEQYF
18	TRBJ2-3	few	TRBV7-8	TRBD2	TGTGCCAGCAGCTTAGCGAGGGGACTAGCGGGTATGGTAGATACGCAGTATTTT	CASSLARGLAGMVDTQYF
15	TRBJ1-4	-	TRBV28	TRBD1	TGTGCCAGCAGTTCGACAGGGGCAACTAATGAAAAACTGTTTTTT	CASSSTGATNEKLFF
16	TRBJ2-3	-	TRBV20-1	TRBD2	TGCAGTGCTACCGGGACTAGCGGGAGGGCCCGTAATACGCAGTATTTT	CSATGTSGRARNTQYF
14	TRBJ1-1	-	TRBV14	-	TGTGCCAGCAGCCAAGATCGAGGTTTGGTGAGGGCTTTCTTT	CASSQDRGLVRAFF
14	TRBJ2-5	few	TRBV20-1	TRBD1	TGCAGTGCACAAACTGGACAGGGTGAGGAGACCCAGTACTTC	CSAQTGQGEETQYF
11	TRBJ2-1	-	TRBV10-2	-	TGCGCCAGCTTAGGGGGCAATGAGCAGTTCTTC	CASLGGNEQFF
12	TRBJ1-1	few	TRBV10-3	-	TGTGCCATCAGGGCACTCAACACTGAAGCTTTCTTT	CAIRALNTEAFF
14	TRBJ1-5	many	TRBV6-6	-	TGTGCCAGCAGTTACGTGGGGGAATATCAGCCCCAGCATTTT	CASSYVGEYQPQHF
13	TRBJ1-1	few	TRBV21-1	-	TGTGCCAGCATCCCAGGGCGGGTCACTGAAGCTTTCTTT	CASIPGRVTEAFF
16	TRBJ2-1	-	TRBV7-3	TRBD1	TGTGCCAGCAGCACCGGGACAGGCAGCTCCTACAATGAGCAGTTCTTC	CASSTGTGSSYNEQFF
13	TRBJ1-6	many	TRBV20-1	TRBD1	TGCAGTGCCAACAGGGGGGGAAATTCACCCCTCCACTTT	CSANRGGNSPLHF
15	TRBJ1-2	few	TRBV4-2	-	TGTGCCAGCAGCCAAGACGCGGTGGGGGCGCGGGGCTACACCTTC	CASSQDAVGARGYTF
14	TRBJ1-2	few	TRBV12-3/TRBV12-4	-	TGTGCCAGCAGTTTGGGAGGTACCGACTATGGCTACACCTTC	CASSLGGTDYGYTF
16	TRBJ2-7	few	TRBV6-1	-	TGTGCCAGCAGTGAATACGGGGGTCCCAGCTCCTACGAGCAGTACTTC	CASSEYGGPSSYEQYF
14	TRBJ2-1	-	TRBV15	-	TGTGCCACCAGCCCCGGACACAAGGGCAATGAGCAGTTCTTC	CATSPGHKGNEQFF
15	TRBJ1-5	few	TRBV28	TRBD1	TGTGCCAGCAGACGGACAGGGATAAGCAATCAGCCCCAGCATTTT	CASRRTGISNQPQHF
13	TRBJ1-2	few	TRBV7-9	-	TGTGCCAGCAGCTCCGGGACTGCATATGGCTACACCTTC	CASSSGTAYGYTF
16	TRBJ2-1	many	TRBV11-1	-	TGTGCCAGCAGCTCACCGTTGCCGGGAGAGCGCAATGAGCAGTTCTTC	CASSSPLPGERNEQFF
14	TRBJ2-1	few	TRBV20-1	TRBD1	TGCAGTGCTAGAGACAGGGGGCGGTACAATGAGCAGTTCTTC	CSARDRGRYNEQFF
14	TRBJ2-3	few	TRBV6-5	-	TGTGCCAGCATGCGGCGGGAAAGCACAGATACGCAGTATTTT	CASMRRESTDTQYF
13	TRBJ1-1	few	TRBV29-1	-	TGCAGCGCCACGGAGGCGATGAACACTGAAGCTTTCTTT	CSATEAMNTEAFF
13	TRBJ1-2	few	TRBV19	TRBD1	TGTGCCAGTAGTACCGACAGGGGATATGGCTACACCTTC	CASSTDRGYGYTF
17	TRBJ1-6	-	TRBV6-6	TRBD1	TGTGCCAGCACCCCAGGACAGGGGGCATCTTGGAATTCACCCCTCCACTTT	CASTPGQGASWNSPLHF
13	TRBJ1-1	many	TRBV7-9	-	TGTGCCAGCAGCCCCACCCTCAACACTGAAGCTTTCTTT	CASSPTLNTEAFF
14	TRBJ1-1	many	TRBV5-5	-	TGTGCCAGCAGCTTGTCTGCAGGGAACACTGAAGCTTTCTTT	CASSLSAGNTEAFF
14	TRBJ1-1	many	TRBV6-2/TRBV6-3	-	TGTGCCAGCAGTTACTCGGCCCCTCCGACTGAAGCTTTCTTT	CASSYSAPPTEAFF
14	TRBJ1-1	few	TRBV4-1	-	TGCGCCAGCAGCCAAGCTGGGTTGGTCACTGAAGCTTTCTTT	CASSQAGLVTEAFF
16	TRBJ2-7	few	TRBV7-9	-	TGTGCCAGCAGCTACGATCCGGGACACTCTACCTACGAGCAGTACTTC	CASSYDPGHSTYEQYF
16	TRBJ2-2	many	TRBV20-1	TRBD2	TGCAGTGCTGGGACTAGCGGGAGGGTCGGGACCGGGGAGCTGTTTTTT	CSAGTSGRVGTGELFF
18	TRBJ2-1	few	TRBV20-1	TRBD2	TGCAGTGCTAGTCTCATTTGGACTAGCGGGACAAACTACAATGAGCAGTTCTTC	CSASLIWTSGTNYNEQFF
14	TRBJ1-6	few	TRBV12-3/TRBV12-4	-	TGTGCCAGCAGTTCACAGACAGGCGGCTCACCCCTCCACTTT	CASSSQTGGSPLHF
15	TRBJ1-3	-	TRBV29-1	TRBD1	TGCAGCGCCAGGGACAGTAAGATCTCTGGAAACACCATATATTTT	CSARDSKISGNTIYF
14	TRBJ1-5	few	TRBV20-1	TRBD1	TGCAGTGCTGGGGTACAGGGGCGTGATCAGCCCCAGCATTTT	CSAGVQGRDQPQHF
19	TRBJ2-6	many	TRBV6-5	TRBD2	TGTGCCAGCAGTTACCGGAGCGGGACGGCTACCTCTGGGGCCAACGTCCTGACTTTC	CASSYRSGTATSGANVLTF
15	TRBJ2-3	-	TRBV6-1	-	TGTGCCAGCAGTGAATCGTGGGTTCTGACAGATACGCAGTATTTT	CASSESWVLTDTQYF
11	TRBJ2-7	-	TRBV28	-	TGTACCGGGACTTACCGTCCCGAGCAGTACTTC	CTGTYRPEQYF
17	TRBJ1-3	many	TRBV4-1	-	TGCGCCAGCAGCCAAGACCCAGGGGACGTTACTGGAAACACCATATATTTT	CASSQDPGDVTGNTIYF
12	TRBJ1-5	-	TRBV6-2/TRBV6-3	-	TGTGCCAGCAGTTACTGGAGTCAGCCCCAGCATTTT	CASSYWSQPQHF